This passage covers 23 T cell receptor beta chains from one sample sequenced in a study of blood T cell repertoires in COVID-19. Here immunoSEQ multiplex PCR was the method, and the copy in TCRdb shows in-frame clones only, minus some. The sample has 250,000 or so clones; around 87% are singletons. The sequenced sample consisted of peripheral blood. These receptors came from a woman in her thirties or forties who had recovered from COVID-19.

The CDR3 region has the DNA TGCAGTGCCGGGACAGGGTTTGAGCAGTTCTTC. Translated: CSAGTGFEQFF. The V and J genes are TRBV20-1 and TRBJ2-1; 9 nucleotides line up with TRBD1. Germline V gives CDR1 DFQATT, CDR2 SNEGSKA (reference sequence). This CDR3 has 11 residues. The ends lost 6 bases at V and 9 bases at J; junction bases unmatched: 3.

In its sample, this clone was seen a few times. The genes are TRBV12-5 and TRBJ1-5, with D unclear. V lost 0 bases and J lost 2, with 14 bases in between. There are 17 residues in the CDR3. Germline-derived CDR1 and CDR2 are LGHNT and FRNRAP. CDR3 in DNA: TGTGCTAGTGGTTTGGTCGGACCCGACGGGGGCAATCAGCCCCAGCATTTT. Its translation is CASGLVGPDGGNQPQHF.

This clone was seen a single time. The V and J genes are TRBV7-9 and TRBJ1-1; the D gene is possibly TRBD1 (6 bases). Trimming removed 8 bases at V and 8 bases at J, with 18 bases between. This CDR3 is 13 amino acids long. CDR1 and CDR2 (germline): SEHNR, FQNEAQ (reference sequence). The CDR3 sequence: CASEPDTGTEAFF. DNA for the CDR3: TGTGCCAGCGAACCCGACACAGGGACAGAAGCTTTCTTT. Full variable domain (missing parts from reference TRBV7-9 and TRBJ1-1): DTGVSQNPRHKITKRGQNVTFRCDPISEHNRLYWYRQTLGQGPEFLTYFQNEAQLEKSRLLSDRFSAERPKGSFSTLEIQRTEQGDSAMYLCASEPDTGTEAFFGQGTRLTVV.

This clone is a singleton in its sample. This chain uses TRBV7-2 with TRBJ2-5, with 8 bases identical to TRBD2. Per the germline V gene, CDR1 is SGHTA and CDR2 is FQGNSA. This CDR3 is built from 16 residues. J was trimmed by 4 bases and V by 5 bases; bases with no gene match: 12. The CDR3 here is CASSPISGAWSETQYF. The CDR3 DNA reads as TGTGCCAGCAGCCCTATTAGCGGGGCATGGTCAGAGACCCAGTACTTC.

V is TRBV9 and J is TRBJ2-2; no definite D call. The germline CDR1 and CDR2 sequences are SGDLS and YYNGEE. Trimming shortened V by 4 bases and J by 0 bases, and 13 bases separated the two germline ends. The CDR3 runs 16 residues. CDR3 bases: TGTGCCAGCAGCCGCTCAGTTATTGCGAACACCGGGGAGCTGTTTTTT. As protein: CASSRSVIANTGELFF.

Only one count was recorded for this clone. The chain links TRBV12-3 or TRBV12-4 to TRBJ1-2; 7 bases fit TRBD1. J was trimmed by 8 bases and V by 5 bases; bases with no gene match: 8. The CDR3 has 13 amino acids. The CDR3 sequence is CASSRRDSGGYTF. The CDR3, as DNA: TGTGCCAGCAGTCGACGGGACAGCGGAGGCTACACCTTC.

The chain is built from TRBV27 and TRBJ2-3; 8 positions agree with TRBD1. This CDR3 is 15 amino acids long. Per the germline V gene, CDR1 is MNHEY and CDR2 is SMNVEV (reference sequence). Trimming took 5 bases from V and 3 from J; bases not matched to a gene: 7. Here the CDR3 DNA reads TGTGCCAGCAGTCCTCGACAGGGGAGGACAGATACGCAGTATTTT. This gives the protein CASSPRQGRTDTQYF.

The chain joins TRBV10-1 to TRBJ2-7, with 10 bases identical to TRBD1. The junction had 5 bases not matched to a gene; V was cut back by 0 bases and J by 3 bases. This CDR3 has 16 amino acids. The V gene's germline CDR1 is WNHNN and CDR2 SYGVQD (reference sequence). This CDR3 is CASSESPGQGRYEQYF. The CDR3 DNA follows: TGCGCCAGCAGTGAGTCTCCGGGACAGGGGCGCTACGAGCAGTACTTC.

The chain recombines TRBV7-9 with TRBJ1-6; D is unclear. Germline CDR1 and CDR2: SEHNR and FQNEAQ (reference sequence). This CDR3 is 14 amino acids long. Trimming took 5 bases from V and 4 from J, leaving 9 bases between them. CDR3 coding DNA: TGTGCCAGCAGCCCACAGAAATATAATTCACCCCTCCACTTT. It codes for CASSPQKYNSPLHF.

This chain connects TRBV5-1 to TRBJ1-4, with 9 nucleotides matching TRBD1. Germline V CDR1 and CDR2: SGHRS, YFSETQ. V shed 4 bases and J 7 bases; nucleotides not matched to a gene: 11. The CDR3 runs to 16 residues. CDR3 nucleotide sequence: TGCGCCAGCAGCGAATCCGTTACAGGGGGCGGTGAAAAACTGTTTTTT. Its translation: CASSESVTGGGEKLFF.

In its sample, this clone was seen a few times. The chain recombines TRBV10-3 with TRBJ1-3; TRBD1 matches at 7 bases. The junction had 7 bases not matched to a gene; V was cut back by 6 bases and J by 8 bases. CDR3 length equals 13 residues. CDR1 and CDR2 from the germline V gene are ENHRY and SYGVKD. The CDR3 sequence: CAISLTGEDTIYF. In nucleotides, the CDR3 is TGTGCCATCAGCCTTACAGGGGAGGACACCATATATTTT.

The chain is built from TRBV5-1 and TRBJ2-7; TRBD1 matches at 8 bases. Trimming cost V 6 bases and J 0 bases; bases outside gene matches: 5. Germline CDR1 and CDR2: SGHRS and YFSETQ. The CDR3 contains 14 residues. Here the CDR3 reads CASKFQGASYEQYF. CDR3 DNA: TGCGCCAGCAAATTCCAGGGGGCCTCCTACGAGCAGTACTTC.

V is TRBV5-4 and J is TRBJ2-2; TRBD1 aligns across 8 bases. The CDR3 covers 17 residues. The germline V gene has CDR1 SGHNT and CDR2 YYREEE (reference sequence). Unmatched junction bases numbered 13, after V lost 4 bases and J lost 5 bases. The CDR3 spells CASSPRASGGRTGELFF. Here the CDR3 DNA reads TGTGCCAGCAGCCCTCGAGCCTCAGGGGGCCGGACCGGGGAGCTGTTTTTT.

V is TRBV18 and J is TRBJ1-2; D is uncertain. The CDR3 extends over 15 amino acids. CDR1 is KGHSH and CDR2 is LQKENI in the germline V gene. The V end was cut by 2 bases, the J end by 6 bases, with 16 bases between. The CDR3 sequence: CASSPIVSRGDGYTF. For the CDR3, the DNA is TGTGCCAGCTCACCAATAGTTTCGCGGGGAGATGGCTACACCTTC.

This clone was detected only once. This rearrangement joins TRBV7-8 to TRBJ2-1, with TRBD1 identical over 9 bases. The CDR3 consists of 15 residues. CDR1 is SGHVS, CDR2 FQNEAQ, per germline. V lost 2 bases, J lost 4 bases, and 3 bases stayed unmatched. This chain's CDR3 is CASSLYRGLYNEQFF. The DNA for the CDR3 is TGTGCCAGCAGCTTATACAGGGGGCTATACAATGAGCAGTTCTTC.

The chain links TRBV9 to TRBJ2-3, with 8 bases identical to TRBD2. J lost 9 bases, V lost 0 bases, and 6 bases had no gene match. CDR1 is SGDLS and CDR2 is YYNGEE in the germline V gene. The length of the CDR3 is 14 residues. The CDR3 sequence is CASSVVGGARTQYF. DNA of the CDR3: TGTGCCAGCAGCGTAGTCGGGGGGGCGAGGACGCAGTATTTT.

The chain joins TRBV5-8 to TRBJ1-2; maybe TRBD1 (5 bases). Germline V CDR1 and CDR2: SGHTS, YDEGEE. CDR3 length equals 14 residues. Trimming pared 4 bases from V and 4 bases from J, leaving 14 bases between. The CDR3 bases are TGTGCCAGCAGCGTCGAGGGGAGGACCTATGGCTACACCTTC. It codes for CASSVEGRTYGYTF.

The gene calls are TRBV14 and TRBJ2-7; D may be TRBD1 (5 bases). This CDR3 is 14 amino acids long. In germline, CDR1 is SGHDN, CDR2 FVKESK. The V end lost 1 base, the J end lost 5 bases, and 12 bases lay between the germline ends. This CDR3 reads CASSQVTGNHEQYF. In DNA, the CDR3 is TGTGCCAGCAGCCAAGTCACAGGAAACCACGAGCAGTACTTC.

This clone has a single count. The chain carries TRBV27 and TRBJ1-1; 8 bases are shared with TRBD1. V shed 6 bases, J shed 1 base, and the junction held 4 bases outside the gene matches. The germline CDR1 and CDR2 sequences are MNHEY and SMNVEV (reference sequence). This CDR3 comprises 14 residues. The CDR3 here is CASRRTGQNTEAFF. CDR3 coding DNA: TGTGCCAGCAGGCGGACAGGGCAGAACACTGAAGCTTTCTTT.

This chain links TRBV5-6 with TRBJ1-1; 7 nucleotides agree with TRBD1. The ends lost 1 base at V and 4 bases at J; junction bases unmatched: 4. The length of the CDR3 is 14 residues. The V gene's germline CDR1 is SGHDT and CDR2 YYEEEE. The CDR3 nucleotides are TGTGCCAGCAGCTTGAACAGGGGAGCCACTGAAGCTTTCTTT. It yields the protein CASSLNRGATEAFF.

This clone showed up just once. This chain uses TRBV5-1 with TRBJ2-5; TRBD2 might be the D (6 bases). Trimming cost V 7 bases and J 7 bases, with 23 bases left between them. The CDR3 is made up of 15 amino acids. Germline V CDR1 and CDR2: SGHRS, YFSETQ. This CDR3 is CASSGGDLPSATQYF. The CDR3 region has the DNA TGCGCCAGCTCCGGGGGAGATTTACCTTCTGCGACCCAGTACTTC.

This clone was seen many times. The chain employs TRBV29-1 and TRBJ1-2, with D perhaps TRBD1 (6 bases). V lost 4 bases and J 1 base, leaving 7 bases between the germline ends. CDR1 is SQVTM, CDR2 ANQGSEA, per germline. CDR3 length: 12 amino acids. In DNA form, the CDR3 reads TGCAGCGTTGGACAGGATAACTATGGCTACACCTTC. Encoded protein: CSVGQDNYGYTF.

The chain employs TRBV7-2 and TRBJ1-2; D remains unclear. The length of the CDR3 is 13 residues. V dropped 5 bases and J dropped 7 bases, with 14 bases sitting between them. Germline CDR1 and CDR2: SGHTA and FQGNSA. DNA of the CDR3: TGTGCCAGCAGCCCGTACGACATAATTGGCTACACCTTC. It encodes CASSPYDIIGYTF.